This section outlines one TCR beta chain sequence together with its context. Antigen unknown. One junction end disagrees with the germline gene, perhaps due to a read error. Clinical symptoms and serum thyroxine were used for diagnosis; TRAb, thyroid ultrasound and orbital computed tomography were also relied on. Amplification targeted the TCR beta CDR3 regions, with RNA transcripts as the source material. Following a first-round RT-PCR that used HTBI primers, a second-round multiplex PCR was carried out. TCRdb re-derived calls from the multiplex PCR reads in MiXCR, one entry per CDR3 protein. This table has about 700,000 distinct CDR3 sequences, about 40% appearing once. The sample is drawn from a study of Graves' ophthalmopathy and Graves' hyperthyroidism. The CDR3 loop spans 13 amino acids. CDR1 and CDR2 (germline): SGHRS, YFSETQ. Study findings and constraints: Prediction of ophthalmopathy progression reached roughly 70% sensitivity and approximately 75% specificity. Blood shared most expanded thyroid clonotypes above 0.001 frequency.

The sequenced material came from peripheral blood. The chain is built from TRBV5-1 and TRBJ2-7, with 7 bases that match TRBD1. The source is an adult man with Graves' ophthalmopathy. CDR3 amino acids: CASTLTGPYEQYF. In nucleotides, the CDR3 is TGCGCCAGCACCTTGACAGGGCCCTACGAGCAGTACTTC.